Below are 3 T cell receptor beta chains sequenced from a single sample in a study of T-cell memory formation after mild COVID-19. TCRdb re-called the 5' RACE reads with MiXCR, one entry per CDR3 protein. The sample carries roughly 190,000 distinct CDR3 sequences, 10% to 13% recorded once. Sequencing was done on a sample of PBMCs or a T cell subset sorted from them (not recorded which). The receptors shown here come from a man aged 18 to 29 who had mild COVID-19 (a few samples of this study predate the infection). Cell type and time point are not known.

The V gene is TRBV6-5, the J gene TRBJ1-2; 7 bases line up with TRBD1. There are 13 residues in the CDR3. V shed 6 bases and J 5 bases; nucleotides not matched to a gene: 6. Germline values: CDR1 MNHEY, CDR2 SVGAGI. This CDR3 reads CASRARDRYGYTF. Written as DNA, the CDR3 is TGTGCCAGCAGGGCCCGGGACAGATATGGCTACACCTTC.

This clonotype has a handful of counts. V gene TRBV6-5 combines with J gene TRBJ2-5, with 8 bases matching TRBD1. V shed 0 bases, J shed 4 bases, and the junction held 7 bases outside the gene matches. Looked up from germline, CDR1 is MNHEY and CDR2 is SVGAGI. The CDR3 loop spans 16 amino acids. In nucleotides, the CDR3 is TGTGCCAGCAGTTACTCCAGGGGGCCCCCCCCAGAGACCCAGTACTTC. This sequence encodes CASSYSRGPPPETQYF.

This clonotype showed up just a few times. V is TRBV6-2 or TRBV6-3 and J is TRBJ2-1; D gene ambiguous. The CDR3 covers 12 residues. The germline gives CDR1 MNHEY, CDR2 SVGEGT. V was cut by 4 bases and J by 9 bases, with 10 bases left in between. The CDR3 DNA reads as TGTGCCAGCAGTTCCCAGTCGGGTGAGCAGTTCTTC. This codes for CASSSQSGEQFF.